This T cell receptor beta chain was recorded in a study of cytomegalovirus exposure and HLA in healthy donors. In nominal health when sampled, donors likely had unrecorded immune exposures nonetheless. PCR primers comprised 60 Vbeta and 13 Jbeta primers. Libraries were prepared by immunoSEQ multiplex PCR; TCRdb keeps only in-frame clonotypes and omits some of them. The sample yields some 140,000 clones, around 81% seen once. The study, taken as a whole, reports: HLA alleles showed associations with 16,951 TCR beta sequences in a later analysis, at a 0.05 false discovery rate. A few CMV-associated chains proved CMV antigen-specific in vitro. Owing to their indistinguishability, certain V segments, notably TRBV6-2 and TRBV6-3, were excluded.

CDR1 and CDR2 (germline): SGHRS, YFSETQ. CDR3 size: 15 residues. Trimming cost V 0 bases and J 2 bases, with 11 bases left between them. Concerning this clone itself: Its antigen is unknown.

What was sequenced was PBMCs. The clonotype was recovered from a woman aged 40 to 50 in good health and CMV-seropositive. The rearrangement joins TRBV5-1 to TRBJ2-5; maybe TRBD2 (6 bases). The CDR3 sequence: CASSLGTKLQETQYF. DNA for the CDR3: TGCGCCAGCAGCTTGGGGACTAAACTACAAGAGACCCAGTACTTC.